Listed below are T cell receptor beta chains from one sample, sequenced in a study of response to subunit inactivated influenza vaccine. TCRdb re-derived calls from the RT-PCR reads in MiXCR, one entry per CDR3 protein. The top ten clones hold roughly 11% of a sample with 550,000 to 800,000 distinct CDR3 sequences, around 14% of them seen once. Material: PBMCs from blood, obtained 11 to 12 days after vaccination. Receptors originate from a man aged 50 to 59 who received an inactivated influenza vaccine. Both conserved end residues are part of each CDR3. A D gene is named only where the DNA matches it firmly. A row's size may be missing; if present it is once, few, many or a size class.

V	length	J	D	size	CDR3	DNA
TRBV3-1	13	TRBJ2-3	.	many	CASSQDSEDTQYF	TGTGCCAGCAGCCAAGATTCCGAAGATACGCAGTATTTT
TRBV12-3/TRBV12-4	13	TRBJ2-7	TRBD1	few	CASSTGADYEQYF	TGTGCCAGCAGTACAGGGGCCGACTACGAGCAGTACTTC
TRBV3-1	14	TRBJ2-7	.	few	CASSPGTPNYEQYF	TGTGCCAGCAGCCCCGGGACGCCCAACTACGAGCAGTACTTC
TRBV7-8	15	TRBJ2-1	.	.	CASSVNLDTYNEQFF	TGTGCCAGCAGCGTCAACCTCGACACCTACAATGAGCAGTTCTTC
TRBV6-2/TRBV6-3	13	TRBJ2-2	.	.	CASSYVATGELFF	TGTGCCAGCAGTTACGTTGCCACCGGGGAGCTGTTTTTT
TRBV10-3	14	TRBJ2-3	.	.	CAISETQGSDTQYF	TGTGCCATCAGTGAGACACAGGGATCAGATACGCAGTATTTT
TRBV12-5	15	TRBJ2-1	TRBD1	.	CASGPTGAKVFEQFF	TGTGCTAGTGGCCCGACAGGGGCGAAAGTTTTTGAGCAGTTCTTC
TRBV7-9	15	TRBJ2-5	.	many	CASSLSLRGAETQYF	TGTGCCAGCAGCTTAAGTTTGAGGGGGGCAGAGACCCAGTACTTC
TRBV5-6	16	TRBJ2-1	TRBD2	.	CASSLSATSGDHEQFF	TGTGCCAGCAGCTTGTCCGCGACTAGCGGGGATCATGAGCAGTTCTTC
TRBV13	13	TRBJ1-2	.	.	CASSASPNYGYTF	TGTGCCAGCAGCGCCAGTCCTAACTATGGCTACACCTTC
TRBV10-3	17	TRBJ2-6	TRBD1	few	CAISESGQGVKPNVLTF	TGTGCCATCAGTGAGTCGGGACAGGGGGTTAAGCCCAACGTCCTGACTTTC
TRBV11-2	18	TRBJ1-1	TRBD1	.	CASSIRVRTGGMNTEAFF	TGTGCCAGCAGTATTAGGGTACGGACAGGAGGGATGAACACTGAAGCTTTCTTT
TRBV20-1	15	TRBJ1-5	.	many	CSAREGAGGSQPQHF	TGCAGTGCTAGAGAGGGCGCGGGGGGGAGTCAGCCCCAGCATTTT
TRBV5-1	15	TRBJ2-3	.	.	CASSVGILRTDTQYF	TGCGCCAGCAGCGTGGGGATTCTTCGCACAGATACGCAGTATTTT
TRBV4-1	19	TRBJ2-3	TRBD1	few	CASSQVVPSRQGPTDTQYF	TGCGCCAGCAGCCAAGTGGTCCCATCCAGACAGGGGCCCACAGATACGCAGTATTTT
TRBV5-1	15	TRBJ2-7	.	many	CASSLYTPKAYEQYF	TGCGCCAGCAGCTTGTACACACCGAAGGCCTACGAGCAGTACTTC
TRBV24-1	17	TRBJ1-5	TRBD1	.	CATSGPTGGSGNQPQHF	TGTGCCACCAGTGGACCCACAGGGGGATCCGGCAATCAGCCCCAGCATTTT
TRBV15	14	TRBJ2-6	.	.	CATSITAGANVLTF	TGTGCCACCAGCATCACAGCTGGGGCCAACGTCCTGACTTTC
TRBV15	16	TRBJ2-3	.	few	CATSRVGQASTDTQYF	TGTGCCACCAGCAGAGTGGGACAAGCTAGCACAGATACGCAGTATTTT
TRBV20-1	13	TRBJ1-1	.	.	CSARRAMNTEAFF	TGCAGTGCTAGAAGGGCCATGAACACTGAAGCTTTCTTT
TRBV6-1	13	TRBJ1-1	.	.	CASGRRSGTEAFF	TGTGCCAGCGGGCGAAGGAGCGGCACTGAAGCTTTCTTT
TRBV6-2/TRBV6-3	13	TRBJ2-7	.	few	CASGQQGIYEQYF	TGTGCCAGCGGACAACAGGGTATCTACGAGCAGTACTTC
TRBV7-8	17	TRBJ2-5	TRBD1	.	CASSTHRGSTLQETQYF	TGTGCCAGCAGCACCCACAGGGGCTCAACCCTCCAAGAGACCCAGTACTTC
TRBV12-3/TRBV12-4	13	TRBJ2-5	.	few	CASSTPGMMAQYF	TGTGCCAGCTCTACCCCAGGGATGATGGCCCAGTACTTC
TRBV18	14	TRBJ1-5	.	.	CASSPQGFDQPQHF	TGTGCCAGCTCACCACAAGGGTTTGATCAGCCCCAGCATTTT
TRBV5-1	17	TRBJ1-6	.	few	CASSPFSTGSLYSPLHF	TGCGCCAGCAGCCCATTCTCGACAGGATCCTTATATTCACCCCTCCACTTT
TRBV7-8	14	TRBJ2-7	.	.	CASSLVQLSYEQYF	TGTGCCAGCAGCTTAGTCCAGCTTTCCTACGAGCAGTACTTC
TRBV11-2	15	TRBJ2-4	.	few	CASSFGTLGQNIQYF	TGTGCCAGCAGCTTCGGGACACTGGGCCAAAACATTCAGTACTTC
TRBV2	14	TRBJ2-1	TRBD2	few	CASSFGWGGGEQFF	TGTGCCAGCAGTTTTGGTTGGGGGGGAGGTGAGCAGTTCTTC
TRBV5-1	15	TRBJ2-7	.	.	CASSPGTMSSYEQYF	TGCGCCAGCAGCCCCGGGACGATGAGCTCCTACGAGCAGTACTTC
TRBV20-1	13	TRBJ2-3	.	.	CSANPGPPRTQYF	TGCAGTGCTAATCCAGGACCGCCCCGAACGCAGTATTTT
TRBV7-2	16	TRBJ2-1	TRBD1	.	CASSRRQGKGYNEQFF	TGTGCCAGCAGCCGAAGACAGGGGAAAGGTTACAATGAGCAGTTCTTC